Each of the 2 T cell receptor beta chains below was sequenced from the same sample in a study of T cell clonality in common variable immunodeficiency. Profiling relied on immunoSEQ multiplex PCR, and the TCRdb table lists in-frame clones only, not all of them. Altogether 80,000 or so clones were found in the sample, and no singletons occur. The specimen sequenced was peripheral blood mononuclear cells. The origin of the receptors is a person between 18 and 70 years old in good health.

This clone was observed many times. The CDR3 is cut off 3 residues early in the read; its end comes from the germline J gene. This chain links TRBV4-1 with TRBJ1-2; D not resolved. Germline values: CDR1 MGHRA, CDR2 YSYEKL. V was pared by 0 bases and J by 1 base, with 6 bases between. The CDR3 is made up of 14 amino acids. CDR3 in amino acids: CASSQDSRNYGYTF. The CDR3 DNA, read in part, is TGCGCCAGCAGCCAAGATTCCCGTAACTATGGC.

This clone was counted at least ten times. The read falls 3 residues short of the CDR3 end, and the missing part is taken from the germline J gene. The chain uses TRBV4-1 and TRBJ1-5; 7 nucleotides align to TRBD1. V dropped 1 base and J dropped 4; count of bases not matched to a gene: 7. The germline V gene has CDR1 MGHRA and CDR2 YSYEKL. The CDR3 is made up of 16 amino acids. CDR3 DNA, as far as it was read: TGCGCCAGCAGCCAAGGGCGGGACAGCCCTAATCAGCCC. Translation: CASSQGRDSPNQP. The whole CDR3 is CASSQGRDSPNQPQHF.